Listed below are T cell receptor beta chains from one sample, sequenced in a study of T cells in Graves' hyperthyroidism and ophthalmopathy. MiXCR was run by TCRdb on the multiplex PCR reads, yielding one entry per CDR3 protein. The data contain 500,000 to 650,000 distinct CDR3 sequences, more than 12% of them seen just once; the ten biggest clones take up approximately 13%. Sequenced sample: blood. These receptors all stem from a woman aged 50 to 60 with Graves' ophthalmopathy. The CDR3 runs from the conserved cysteine through the conserved F or W.

TRBV5-1 CASSGGLASNYEQYF
TRBV7-2 CASSFLVETQYF
TRBV6-5 CASIYRTEAFF
TRBV20-1 CSARDWSSGASYEQYF
TRBV6-1 CASTSRGGPAPVERYF
TRBV3-1 CASSPGTERETQYF
TRBV4-3 CASSPRTSGSPGELFF
TRBV7-9 CASSFWNEQFF
TRBV15 CATSRDRQRVTEAFF
TRBV28 CASIPGGVYNEQFF
TRBV9 CASSIDGTDEKLFF
TRBV12-3/TRBV12-4 CASSLSGRGVHEQFF
TRBV18 CASSPDRDTYTDTQYF
TRBV27 CASRGELAKNIQYF
TRBV12-3/TRBV12-4 CASSQTRTSQETQYF
TRBV30 CAWNGVSGNTIYF
TRBV7-9 CASSPPGLASGNEQFF
TRBV28 CASSFFIYRTSGRTQYF
TRBV7-2 CASSSDRPSYNEQFF
TRBV6-1 CASSEEAYSGNTIYF
TRBV18 CASSPPTEYGYTF
TRBV20-1 CSARESGTVTEAFF
TRBV12-3/TRBV12-4 CASSLRGLAGAEQYF
TRBV30 CAWRSGDNEKLFF
TRBV10-3 CAIRDLLADEQFF
TRBV6-1 CASSPRTSSPTYEQYF
TRBV6-1 CASGGGDLHF
TRBV10-3 CAISEPTSSVPYNEQFF
TRBV27 CASSLWGSREKDGYTF
TRBV7-3 CASSFMPSGSPGNEQFF
TRBV28 CASRYKPGELNTEAFF
TRBV28 CASSLEVASSGNTIYF
TRBV19 CASSIRTVMNTGELFF
TRBV5-1 CASSLAVSGGYNEQFF
TRBV28 CASSPPGTSGTHGGSYNEQFF
TRBV7-2 CASSTALSGATGTQYF
TRBV15 CATSKITWSGANVLTF
TRBV6-1 CASSRDLFTGELFF